The 5 T cell receptor beta chains below all came from one sample that was sequenced in a study of molecular identifiers for immune sequencing clone quantification. Using its own MiXCR run on the PCR reads, TCRdb lists one record per CDR3 protein. The repertoire includes about 640,000 distinct CDR3 sequences, 15% to 20% of them detected once, and 0.85% sits in the top ten. Sequencing was performed on naive CD8+ T cells from blood, with Jurkat cell RNA spiked in. Subset denoted: FACS-sorted CD8+CD4-CCR7+CD45RA+ naive T cells. The receptors derive from a human donor in good health. Some libraries in this study had Jurkat cell RNA spiked in.

This clonotype turned up a few times. The chain links TRBV4-3 to TRBJ2-6; TRBD1 or TRBD2 may be the D gene (6 bases each). Germline CDR1 is LGHNA and CDR2 is YSLEER. Trimming removed 4 bases at V and 2 bases at J, with 9 bases between. The CDR3 runs to 15 residues. Written as DNA, the CDR3 is TGCGCCAGCAGCCGGGGGGCCCCTGGGGCCAACGTCCTGACTTTC. Its translation is CASSRGAPGANVLTF.

In the case of this clonotype: A much larger clone sits a single nucleotide away, making a read error possible. The chain uses TRBV19 and TRBJ2-3; 9 positions match TRBD2. This CDR3 has 15 residues. The V segment lost 8 bases and the J segment 2 bases; nucleotides outside the gene matches: 8. CDR1 LNHDA and CDR2 SQIVND come from the germline V gene (reference sequence). CDR3 coding DNA: TGTGCCAGTGGTACTCGCGGGGGGGCCACAGATACGCAGTATTTT. Protein: CASGTRGGATDTQYF.

Remarks on this clonotype: The junction and the germline gene differ at one end; a read error may be behind it. The gene calls are TRBV11-3 and TRBJ1-1; perhaps TRBD1 as D (6 bases). The germline CDR1 and CDR2 sequences are SGHNT and YENEEA. CDR3 length equals 14 residues. The CDR3 region is CASSSRGLNAEAFF. CDR3 bases: TGTGCCAGCAGCAGCAGGGGTCTGAACGCTGAAGCTTTCTTT. Combining the CDR3 with reference TRBV11-3 and TRBJ1-1 gives the whole variable domain EAGVVQSPRYKIIEKKQPVAFWCNPISGHNTLYWYLQNLGQGPELLIRYENEEAVDDSQLPKDRFSAERLKGVDSTLKIQPAELGDSAVYLCASSSRGLNAEAFFGQGTRLTVV.

V gene TRBV6-2 or TRBV6-3 combines with J gene TRBJ2-2, with 7 bases that match TRBD2. The CDR3 runs to 16 residues. Germline V CDR1 and CDR2: MNHEY, SVGEGT. With V trimmed by 1 base and J by 4 bases, 6 bases remained unmatched. CDR3 nucleotides: TGTGCCAGCAGTTACTTCTCGCCGGGGGGCACCGGGGAGCTGTTTTTT. This encodes CASSYFSPGGTGELFF.

This clonotype showed up just once. It may be a read error: a sequence one base away is much more abundant. The rearrangement joins TRBV5-8 to TRBJ1-1; no reliable D call. Trimming took off 4 bases at V and 1 base at J, with 11 bases between the two ends. The CDR3 has 14 residues. Germline values: CDR1 SGHTS, CDR2 YDEGEE. In DNA, the CDR3 is TGTGCCAGCAGCAAAGGACGGAGGAACACTGAAGCTTTCTTT. It encodes CASSKGRRNTEAFF.